One and the same sample provided the 10 T cell receptor beta chains below, sequenced in a study of tumor-infiltrating lymphocytes in primary liver carcinoma. Total RNA amounting to 500 ng was the source from which TCR beta cDNA was made with a constant-region primer. Modified slightly, ARM-PCR produced TCR beta libraries over three nested multiplex PCR rounds. TRBV1-TRBV30 forward primers and a C-beta reverse primer were used in the first two PCR rounds, which each ran for nine to ten cycles. TCRdb re-called the multiplex PCR reads with MiXCR, one entry per CDR3 protein. The sample has about 350,000 distinct CDR3 sequences; roughly 61% are singletons. In addition to blood RNA drawn from unsorted whole blood, germline DNA was extracted. The sequencing input was peripheral blood. The receptors shown here come from a man aged 35 to 55 with primary liver carcinoma and hepatitis B virus infection.

V is TRBV6-1 and J is TRBJ1-5; D is undetermined. The J call may not be correct, given that the DNA end is closer to TRBJ2-3. The CDR3 has 15 amino acids. Germline CDR1 and CDR2: MNHNS and SASEGT. The DNA of the CDR3 is TGTGCCAGCAGTGAGGCAACTATTAGCAATCAGCCACAGTATTTT. It translates to CASSEATISNQPQYF.

This clonotype was recorded many times. This CDR3 reads CASAPPSTDTQYF. Written as DNA, the CDR3 is TGCGCCAGCGCTCCCCCGAGCACAGATACGCAGTATTTT. This sequence joins TRBV10-1 and TRBJ2-3; D is ambiguous. Germline CDR1 and CDR2: WNHNN and SYGVQD (reference sequence). CDR3 length equals 13 residues. Trimming removed 8 bases at V and 0 bases at J, with 9 bases between.

The chain is built from TRBV28 and TRBJ1-2; D perhaps matches TRBD1 (6 bases). CDR3 length equals 12 residues. V dropped 4 bases and J dropped 6 bases, with 9 bases sitting between them. CDR1 and CDR2 (germline): MDHEN, SYDVKM. CDR3 amino acids: CASSWNRDGYTF. In DNA form, the CDR3 reads TGTGCCAGCAGTTGGAACAGGGATGGCTACACCTTC.

Notes on this clonotype: No conserved phenylalanine or tryptophan is present at the end of the CDR3, so a read error is the likely explanation. The chain recombines TRBV4-1 with TRBJ2-5, with TRBD2 identical over 12 bases. The ends lost 6 bases at V and 2 bases at J; junction bases unmatched: 13. Germline lookup yields CDR1 MGHRA and CDR2 YSYEKL. The CDR3 has 18 amino acids. The CDR3 DNA is TGCGCCAGCAGTCAGGACCCCCCGGGACTAGCGGGTCAAGAGACCCAGTACTTA. Translating gives CASSQDPPGLAGQETQYL.

This clonotype was picked up a small number of times. This chain uses TRBV6-1 with TRBJ2-7; D gene uncertain. Trimming took off 3 bases at V and 5 bases at J, with 11 bases between the two ends. From germline, CDR1 is MNHNS and CDR2 SASEGT. The CDR3 extends over 13 amino acids. The CDR3: CASSEVVVDEQYF. For the CDR3, the DNA is TGTGCCAGCAGTGAGGTTGTAGTGGACGAGCAGTACTTC.

This clonotype occurred many times. This chain links TRBV6-6 with TRBJ1-5; D is unclear. V lost 6 bases and J 4 bases, leaving 13 bases between the germline ends. The CDR3 covers 14 residues. Germline CDR1 MNHNY, CDR2 SVGAGI (reference sequence). The chain's CDR3 is CASRTDGWNQPQHF. CDR3 bases: TGTGCCAGCAGAACGGATGGGTGGAATCAGCCCCAGCATTTT.

As concerns this clonotype: A much larger clone differs by one base, so this may be a read error. V gene TRBV6-2 or TRBV6-3 combines with J gene TRBJ2-1; 7 bases align to TRBD2. The CDR3 loop spans 18 amino acids. The germline V gene encodes CDR1 MNHEY and CDR2 SVGEGT. The junction had 17 bases not matched to a gene; V was cut back by 6 bases and J by 3 bases. The CDR3 is CASSSRTRGWEGYNEQFF. The CDR3 DNA reads as TGTGCCAGCAGCTCACGGACTCGGGGGTGGGAGGGCTACAATGAGCAGTTCTTC.

Concerning this clonotype itself: Germline and junction disagree at one end, which may indicate a read error. The genes are TRBV11-3 and TRBJ1-1; no firm D call. This CDR3 is built from 12 residues. Germline CDR1 SGHNT, CDR2 YENEEA. CDR3 loop: CATSNEGTETFF. As DNA, the CDR3 is TGTGCCACCAGCAACGAAGGCACTGAAACTTTCTTT.

Note on this clonotype: Mismatch with germline at one junction end may stem from a read error. The chain joins TRBV11-2 to TRBJ2-1; D might be TRBD2 (5 bases). This CDR3 contains 16 residues. Germline V gene data show CDR1 as SGHAT and CDR2 as FQNNGV. DNA of the CDR3: TGTGCCAGCAGCTTAGATGCGGCGGGCGGTCAGGTTGAGCAGCTCTTC. Amino acids: CASSLDAAGGQVEQLF.

This clonotype was recorded a few times. The genes are TRBV6-5 and TRBJ2-6; 10 nucleotides match TRBD1. The germline gives CDR1 MNHEY, CDR2 SVGAGI. This CDR3 is 18 amino acids long. Trimming cost V 4 bases and J 0 bases; bases outside gene matches: 6. In DNA, the CDR3 is TGTGCCAGCAGTTCGGACAGGGGGTCTCCCTCTGGGGCCAACGTCCTGACTTTC. Translating gives CASSSDRGSPSGANVLTF.